A single TCR beta chain is shown here with its context. The ends were cut back, 3 bases at V and 1 base at J, with 10 bases in the middle. The germline gives CDR1 SGHTS, CDR2 YDEGEE. The CDR3 runs 14 residues. This record belongs to a study of blood T cell repertoires in COVID-19. The table came from immunoSEQ multiplex PCR; TCRdb's copy has only in-frame clones and leaves some out. The table lists about 35,000 clones, 90% of them singletons. J is TRBJ1-1 and V is TRBV5-8; the D gene is possibly TRBD1 (5 bases). The receptor comes from a man of 80 years or more with acute or convalescent COVID-19. The sequenced sample consisted of peripheral blood. The CDR3 loop reads CASSSGIGNTEAFF. The CDR3 DNA sequence: TGTGCCAGCAGCTCAGGGATAGGGAACACTGAAGCTTTCTTT.